Listed here are 25 T cell receptor beta chains from one sample, sequenced in a study of T cell responses to AZD1222 COVID-19 vaccine (dated by TCRdb to the early 2020s). Receptors were amplified or captured by the immunoSEQ multiplex PCR assay. The clones in this table, taken by TCRdb from immuneACCESS, are in-frame only. Not every clone is retained; where verified, under half of the shortfall comes from an unresolved V gene, and the cause of the rest is unknown. The sample table contains 130,000 to 150,000 clones; only one count was recorded for approximately 85% of them. 3.5% to 5% of the sample comes from the top ten. What this sample's time point label stands for: baseline before first vaccination. Reading the label with the study, this specimen's treatment or condition is: meningococcal conjugate vaccine given as trial control. Sample: peripheral blood, taken on day 0 of MenACWY control vaccination. The source is an adult in good health.

The chain joins TRBV4-1 to TRBJ2-2; maybe TRBD1 (6 bases). The germline V gene has CDR1 MGHRA and CDR2 YSYEKL. CDR3 length: 16 residues. The ends were cut back, 6 bases at V and 5 bases at J, with 19 bases in the middle. DNA for the CDR3: TGCGCCAGCAGGGACGTCCGGACAGATCCGACCGGGGAGCTGTTTTTT. This gives the protein CASRDVRTDPTGELFF.

This chain connects TRBV4-1 to TRBJ2-2; D is possibly TRBD1 or TRBD2 (6 bases each). Trimming removed 3 bases at V and 6 bases at J, with 14 bases between. The CDR3 runs to 15 residues. CDR1 MGHRA and CDR2 YSYEKL come from the germline V gene. CDR3 bases: TGCGCCAGCAGCCAGTATACGGGGGCGTCCGGGGAGCTGTTTTTT. It encodes CASSQYTGASGELFF.

The chain combines TRBV5-6 with TRBJ2-1; the D gene could be TRBD1 or TRBD2 (5 bases each). Germline lookup yields CDR1 SGHDT and CDR2 YYEEEE. There are 16 residues in the CDR3. V shed 0 bases and J shed 0 bases, with 10 bases lying between them. Written as DNA, the CDR3 is TGTGCCAGCAGCTTGGCCGGGGCAGTCTCCTACAATGAGCAGTTCTTC. Translation gives CASSLAGAVSYNEQFF. Full variable domain (remainder filled in from reference TRBV5-6 and TRBJ2-1): DAGVTQSPTHLIKTRGQQVTLRCSPKSGHDTVSWYQQALGQGPQFIFQYYEEEERQRGNFPDRFSGHQFPNYSSELNVNALLLGDSALYLCASSLAGAVSYNEQFFGPGTRLTVL.

The chain uses TRBV9 and TRBJ2-3, with 11 bases aligning to TRBD2. CDR3 length equals 16 residues. V trimming: 3 bases; J trimming: 0 bases; junction bases outside the gene matches: 3. Germline CDR1 reads SGDLS; CDR2 reads YYNGEE. CDR3 nucleotides: TGTGCCAGCAGCGCCCGACTAGCGGGGAGCACAGATACGCAGTATTTT. The encoded protein is CASSARLAGSTDTQYF.

The rearrangement uses TRBV5-1 and TRBJ2-3; D might be TRBD1 (6 bases). Germline lookup yields CDR1 SGHRS and CDR2 YFSETQ. The V end was cut by 1 base, the J end by 6 bases, with 21 bases between. The CDR3 loop spans 17 amino acids. The CDR3 nucleotides are TGCGCCAGCAGCTTGACCGGGACACGTACGGGCATGGATACGCAGTATTTT. This translates into CASSLTGTRTGMDTQYF.

The V gene is TRBV9, the J gene TRBJ2-2; D not resolved. Trimming left V 3 bases short and J 1 base short, with 7 bases between. This CDR3 spans 14 amino acids. Germline V lookup: CDR1 SGDLS, CDR2 YYNGEE. CDR3 bases: TGTGCCAGCAGCGGGCTAGTGAACACCGGGGAGCTGTTTTTT. Amino acid sequence: CASSGLVNTGELFF.

This chain connects TRBV7-2 to TRBJ2-5, with 8 bases identical to TRBD1. CDR3 length equals 15 residues. CDR1 and CDR2 from the germline V gene are SGHTA and FQGNSA. Trimming cost V 6 bases and J 0 bases; bases outside gene matches: 6. The CDR3 sequence is CASRSDRAYQETQYF. CDR3 nucleotide sequence: TGTGCCAGCAGATCGGACAGGGCGTACCAAGAGACCCAGTACTTC.

The rearrangement uses TRBV4-1 and TRBJ1-5; no clear D. V was clipped by 2 bases and J by 1 base, with 15 bases between them. This CDR3 spans 17 amino acids. CDR1 and CDR2 from the germline V gene are MGHRA and YSYEKL. CDR3 residues: CASSQHLAGRSNQPQHF. CDR3 DNA sequence: TGCGCCAGCAGCCAACACCTGGCGGGAAGGAGCAATCAGCCCCAGCATTTT.

The J gene is TRBJ2-3, the V gene TRBV13, with TRBD1 matching 7 bases. V was pared by 5 bases and J by 8 bases, with 10 bases of the junction left unmatched. Germline CDR1 reads PRHDT; CDR2 reads FYEKMQ (reference sequence). The CDR3 contains 14 residues. The CDR3 spells CASSPSAGGGTQYF. CDR3 in DNA: TGTGCCAGCAGCCCATCAGCAGGGGGTGGTACGCAGTATTTT. Based on the CDR3 plus reference TRBV13 and TRBJ2-3, the full variable domain is AAGVIQSPRHLIKEKRETATLKCYPIPRHDTVYWYQQGPGQDPQFLISFYEKMQSDKGSIPDRFSAQQFSDYHSELNMSSLELGDSALYFCASSPSAGGGTQYFGPGTRLTVL.

The rearrangement joins TRBV5-8 to TRBJ2-3, with D maybe TRBD2 (5 bases). The CDR3 is 11 amino acids. Germline loops: CDR1 SGHTS, CDR2 YDEGEE. V lost 4 bases, J lost 7 bases, and 7 bases lay in between. The CDR3 here is CASSPGYTQYF. DNA of the CDR3: TGTGCCAGCAGCCCGGGGTATACGCAGTATTTT.

The V gene is TRBV2, the J gene TRBJ1-1; no firm D call. Trimming removed 2 bases at V and 4 bases at J, with 14 bases between. Germline V gives CDR1 SNHLY, CDR2 FYNNEI. CDR3 length equals 15 residues. CDR3 in amino acids: CASSETHSTATEAFF. The CDR3 bases are TGTGCCAGCAGTGAAACCCACTCAACGGCCACTGAAGCTTTCTTT.

V usage is TRBV7-3 and J usage is TRBJ2-1; maybe TRBD1 (5 bases). Germline loops: CDR1 SGHTA, CDR2 FQGTGA. V dropped 0 bases and J dropped 2 bases, with 8 bases sitting between them. There are 15 residues in the CDR3. The CDR3 protein is CASSLTVGPYNEQFF. The CDR3 DNA is TGTGCCAGCAGCTTAACGGTGGGGCCCTACAATGAGCAGTTCTTC. The variable domain in full, completed from reference TRBV7-3 and TRBJ2-1, reads GAGVSQTPSNKVTEKGKYVELRCDPISGHTALYWYRQSLGQGPEFLIYFQGTGAADDSGLPNDRFFAVRPEGSVSTLKIQRTERGDSAVYLCASSLTVGPYNEQFFGPGTRLTVL.

The J gene is TRBJ1-3, the V gene TRBV5-4; 12 nucleotides line up with TRBD1. The CDR3 runs to 15 residues. Germline CDR1 is SGHNT and CDR2 is YYREEE (reference sequence). The junction had 2 bases not matched to a gene; V was cut back by 4 bases and J by 3 bases. The chain's CDR3 is CASSGDRGHGNTIYF. The CDR3, as DNA: TGTGCCAGCAGCGGGGACAGGGGGCATGGAAACACCATATATTTT.

This chain connects TRBV6-1 to TRBJ2-3; unclear D gene. Germline lookup yields CDR1 MNHNS and CDR2 SASEGT. V lost 3 bases to trimming and J lost 2 bases, with 12 bases between them. There are 15 residues in the CDR3. This chain's CDR3 is CASSDFHGYTDTQYF. CDR3 coding DNA: TGTGCCAGCAGTGATTTTCACGGTTACACAGATACGCAGTATTTT.

This chain connects TRBV20-1 to TRBJ1-1, with a weak D call TRBD1 (6 bases). Germline V gene data show CDR1 as DFQATT and CDR2 as SNEGSKA (reference sequence). The CDR3 consists of 11 residues. Trimming pared 3 bases from V and 7 bases from J, leaving 9 bases between. The CDR3 region has the DNA TGCAGTGCTAGGGAGGACAGTGAAGCTTTCTTT. Translated: CSAREDSEAFF.

The chain couples TRBV7-3 to TRBJ1-2; D is ambiguous. Germline assignment: CDR1 SGHTA and CDR2 FQGTGA. Trimming removed 1 base at V and 2 bases at J, with 8 bases between. This CDR3 region has 14 residues. CDR3 in DNA: TGTGCCAGCAGCTTAAACCCGGGGAACTATGGCTACACCTTC. Residues: CASSLNPGNYGYTF.

The rearrangement uses TRBV18 and TRBJ1-3; TRBD1 matches 7 bases. V gave up 5 bases and J gave up 3 bases; unmatched junction bases: 4. The germline V gene encodes CDR1 KGHSH and CDR2 LQKENI. This CDR3 is 14 amino acids long. The CDR3 region is CASSSGGDGNTIYF. The DNA of the CDR3 is TGTGCCAGCTCATCAGGGGGAGATGGAAACACCATATATTTT.

This chain joins TRBV2 and TRBJ1-5; D is perhaps TRBD1 (5 bases). V was clipped by 6 bases and J by 1 base, with 7 bases between them. The CDR3 runs 13 residues. Per germline, CDR1 SNHLY and CDR2 FYNNEI. CDR3 sequence (DNA): TGTGCCAGCAGAGGGGACAGCAATCAGCCCCAGCATTTT. It translates to CASRGDSNQPQHF.

J is TRBJ2-3 and V is TRBV3-1 (or the pseudogene TRBV3-2); a possible D gene is TRBD1 (5 bases). There are 15 residues in the CDR3. Germline-derived CDR1 and CDR2 are LGHDT and YNNKEL (reference sequence). The ends were cut back, 4 bases at V and 0 bases at J, with 11 bases in the middle. The CDR3: CASSPTGTSTDTQYF. CDR3 in DNA: TGTGCCAGCAGCCCAACAGGAACTAGCACAGATACGCAGTATTTT.

The gene calls are TRBV5-1 and TRBJ2-3; possibly TRBD2 for D (5 bases). The V gene lost 0 bases and the J gene lost 5 bases, with 19 bases spanning the gap. This CDR3 contains 17 residues. Germline V CDR1 and CDR2: SGHRS, YFSETQ. The CDR3 loop reads CASSLDPAYRGGDTQYF. The CDR3 DNA sequence: TGCGCCAGCAGCTTGGATCCCGCCTATCGGGGTGGAGATACGCAGTATTTT.

This chain links TRBV3-1 (or the pseudogene TRBV3-2) with TRBJ2-2; D unresolved. The germline gives CDR1 LGHDT, CDR2 YNNKEL (reference sequence). The germline V and J ends were trimmed by 6 bases and 4 bases, with 12 bases remaining between them. The CDR3 is made up of 14 amino acids. CDR3 coding DNA: TGTGCCAGCAGTATAGTGGGTGTCACCGGGGAGCTGTTTTTT. It is translated as CASSIVGVTGELFF.

The chain is built from TRBV27 and TRBJ2-3, with D hard to call. The CDR3 loop spans 14 amino acids. V lost 5 bases to trimming and J lost 3 bases, with 12 bases between them. The germline CDR1 and CDR2 sequences are MNHEY and SMNVEV (reference sequence). The CDR3 is CASSPQTITDTQYF. The DNA of the CDR3 is TGTGCCAGCAGTCCACAGACCATAACAGATACGCAGTATTTT.

This rearrangement joins TRBV25-1 to TRBJ1-5; possibly TRBD1 for D (6 bases). This CDR3 is built from 13 residues. Trimming removed 4 bases from V and 6 bases from J, with 10 bases in between. The germline V gene encodes CDR1 MGHDK and CDR2 SYGVNS. The CDR3 is CASSGGASQPQHF. The DNA for the CDR3 is TGTGCCAGCAGTGGGGGGGCGAGTCAGCCCCAGCATTTT.

V and J are TRBV11-2 and TRBJ2-5; 10 positions agree with TRBD2. Germline V gives CDR1 SGHAT, CDR2 FQNNGV. The CDR3 extends over 15 amino acids. V was pared by 2 bases and J by 2 bases, with 2 bases of the junction left unmatched. In nucleotides, the CDR3 is TGTGCCAGCAGCTTACTAGCGGGGGTTCAAGAGACCCAGTACTTC. Translation: CASSLLAGVQETQYF.

This clone was seen a few times. J is TRBJ1-2 and V is TRBV25-1, with D perhaps TRBD1 (6 bases). This CDR3 contains 14 residues. Germline-derived CDR1 and CDR2 are MGHDK and SYGVNS. Trimming stripped 2 bases from V and 6 bases from J, with 13 bases between. The chain's CDR3 is CASSETGWVDGYTF. The CDR3 nucleotides read TGTGCCAGCAGTGAAACAGGGTGGGTCGATGGCTACACCTTC.